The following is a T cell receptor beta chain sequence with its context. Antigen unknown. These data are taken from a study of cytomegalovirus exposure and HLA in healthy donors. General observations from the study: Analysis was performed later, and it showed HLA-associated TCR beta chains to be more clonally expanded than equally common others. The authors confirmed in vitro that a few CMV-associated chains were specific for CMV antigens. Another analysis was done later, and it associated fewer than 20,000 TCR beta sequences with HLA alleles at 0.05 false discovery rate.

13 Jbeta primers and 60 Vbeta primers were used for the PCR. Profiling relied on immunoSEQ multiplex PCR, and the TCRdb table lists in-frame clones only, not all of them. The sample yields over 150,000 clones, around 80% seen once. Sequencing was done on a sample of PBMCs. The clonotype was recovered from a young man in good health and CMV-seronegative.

The CDR3 reads CSVGPGQGLHEQYF. The CDR3 coding sequence is TGCAGCGTTGGGCCTGGACAGGGACTACACGAGCAGTACTTC. This chain uses TRBV29-1 with TRBJ2-7, with D possibly TRBD1 on 8 matching bases. CDR1 is SQVTM and CDR2 is ANQGSEA in the germline V gene. The CDR3 is 14 amino acids. V lost 4 bases to trimming and J lost 5 bases, with 18 bases between them.